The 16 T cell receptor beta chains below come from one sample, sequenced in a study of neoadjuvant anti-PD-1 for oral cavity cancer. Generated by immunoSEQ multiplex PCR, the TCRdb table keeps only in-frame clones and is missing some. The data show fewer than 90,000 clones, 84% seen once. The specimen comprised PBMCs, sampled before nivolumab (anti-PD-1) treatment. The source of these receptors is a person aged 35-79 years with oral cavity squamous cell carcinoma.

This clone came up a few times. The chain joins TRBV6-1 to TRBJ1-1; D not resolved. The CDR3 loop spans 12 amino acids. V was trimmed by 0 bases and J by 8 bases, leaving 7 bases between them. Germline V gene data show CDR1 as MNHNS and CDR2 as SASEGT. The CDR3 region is CASSEAGEEAFF. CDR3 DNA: TGTGCCAGCAGTGAAGCGGGTGAAGAAGCTTTCTTT.

CDR3 in amino acids: CASSLNPRLMTTEAFF. CDR3 DNA sequence: TGTGCCAGCAGCTTAAACCCTCGACTGATGACCACTGAAGCTTTCTTT. The V call is TRBV7-9, the J call TRBJ1-1; D unclear. This CDR3 comprises 16 residues. Germline V gene data show CDR1 as SEHNR and CDR2 as FQNEAQ (reference sequence). V gave up 2 bases and J gave up 4 bases, with 17 bases separating them.

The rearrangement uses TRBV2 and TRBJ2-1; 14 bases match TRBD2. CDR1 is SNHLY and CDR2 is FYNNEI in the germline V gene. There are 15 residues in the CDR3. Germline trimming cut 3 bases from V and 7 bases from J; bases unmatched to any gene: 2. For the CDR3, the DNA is TGTGCCAGCAGTGAGACTAGCGGGAGGGAGAATGAGCAGTTCTTC. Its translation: CASSETSGRENEQFF.

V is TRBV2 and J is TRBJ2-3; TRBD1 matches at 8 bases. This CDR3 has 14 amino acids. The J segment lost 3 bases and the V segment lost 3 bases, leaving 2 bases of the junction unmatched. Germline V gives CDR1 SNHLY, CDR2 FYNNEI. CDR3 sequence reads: CASSDRGPTDTQYF. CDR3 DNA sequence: TGTGCCAGCAGTGACAGGGGGCCGACAGATACGCAGTATTTT.

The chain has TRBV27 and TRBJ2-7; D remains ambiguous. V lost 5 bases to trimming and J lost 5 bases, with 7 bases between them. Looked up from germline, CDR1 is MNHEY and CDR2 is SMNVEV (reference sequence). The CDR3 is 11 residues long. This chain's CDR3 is CASSIGNEQYF. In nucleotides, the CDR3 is TGTGCCAGCAGTATAGGTAACGAGCAGTACTTC.

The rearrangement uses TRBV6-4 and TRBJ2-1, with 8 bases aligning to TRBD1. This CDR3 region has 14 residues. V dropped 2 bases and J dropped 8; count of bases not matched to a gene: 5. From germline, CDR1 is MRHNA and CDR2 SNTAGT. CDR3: CASSDGSGGHEQFF. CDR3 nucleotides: TGTGCCAGCAGTGACGGGTCAGGGGGCCATGAGCAGTTCTTC.

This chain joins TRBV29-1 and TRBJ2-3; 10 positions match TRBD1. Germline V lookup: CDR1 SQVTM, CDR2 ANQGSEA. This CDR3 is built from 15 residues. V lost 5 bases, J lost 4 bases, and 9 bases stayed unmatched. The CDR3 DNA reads TGCAGCGTTCCCCTCCGACAGGGGGCCTCAGATACGCAGTATTTT. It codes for CSVPLRQGASDTQYF.

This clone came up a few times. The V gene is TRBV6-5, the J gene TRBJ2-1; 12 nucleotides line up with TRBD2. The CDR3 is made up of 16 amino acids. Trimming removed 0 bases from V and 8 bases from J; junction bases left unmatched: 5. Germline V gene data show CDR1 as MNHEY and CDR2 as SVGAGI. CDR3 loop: CASSYSGLAGLDEQFF. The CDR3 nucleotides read TGTGCCAGCAGTTACTCTGGACTAGCGGGACTCGATGAGCAGTTCTTC.

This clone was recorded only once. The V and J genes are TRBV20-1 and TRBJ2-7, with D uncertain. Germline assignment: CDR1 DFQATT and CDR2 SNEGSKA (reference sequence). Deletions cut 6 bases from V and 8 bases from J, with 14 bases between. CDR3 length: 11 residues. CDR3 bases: TGCAGTGCATCCCTGGCGGCTCAGCAGTACTTC. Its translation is CSASLAAQQYF.

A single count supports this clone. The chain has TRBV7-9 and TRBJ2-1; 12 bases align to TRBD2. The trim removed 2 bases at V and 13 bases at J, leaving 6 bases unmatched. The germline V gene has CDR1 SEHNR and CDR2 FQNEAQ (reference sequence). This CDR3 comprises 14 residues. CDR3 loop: CASSLSGLAGSQFF. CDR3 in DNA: TGTGCCAGCAGCTTAAGCGGACTAGCGGGATCTCAGTTCTTC. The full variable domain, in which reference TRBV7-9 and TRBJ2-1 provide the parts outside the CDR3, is DTGVSQNPRHKITKRGQNVTFRCDPISEHNRLYWYRQTLGQGPEFLTYFQNEAQLEKSRLLSDRFSAERPKGSFSTLEIQRTEQGDSAMYLCASSLSGLAGSQFFGPGTRLTVL.

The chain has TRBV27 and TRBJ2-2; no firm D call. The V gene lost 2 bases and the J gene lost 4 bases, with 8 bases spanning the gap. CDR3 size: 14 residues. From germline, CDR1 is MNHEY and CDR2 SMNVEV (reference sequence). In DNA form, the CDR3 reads TGTGCCAGCAGTTTAGGCCTAACCACCGGGGAGCTGTTTTTT. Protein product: CASSLGLTTGELFF.

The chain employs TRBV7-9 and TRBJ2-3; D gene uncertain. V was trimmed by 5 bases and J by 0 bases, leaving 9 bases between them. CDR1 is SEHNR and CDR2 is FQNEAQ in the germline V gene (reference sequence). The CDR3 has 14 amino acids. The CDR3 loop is CASSPRLSTDTQYF. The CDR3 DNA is TGTGCCAGCAGCCCCCGGCTTAGCACAGATACGCAGTATTTT.

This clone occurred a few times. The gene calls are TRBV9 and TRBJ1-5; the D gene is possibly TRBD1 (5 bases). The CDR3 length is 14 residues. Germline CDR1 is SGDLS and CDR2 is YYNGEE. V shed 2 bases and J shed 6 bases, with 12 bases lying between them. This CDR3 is CASSVRDSPQPQHF. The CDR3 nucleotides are TGTGCCAGCAGCGTCCGGGACTCCCCTCAGCCCCAGCATTTT.

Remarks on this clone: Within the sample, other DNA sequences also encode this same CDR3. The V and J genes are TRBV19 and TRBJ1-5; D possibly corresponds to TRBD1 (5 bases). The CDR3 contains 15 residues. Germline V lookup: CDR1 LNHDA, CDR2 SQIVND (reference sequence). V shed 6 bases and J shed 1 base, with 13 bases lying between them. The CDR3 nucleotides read TGTGCCAGTAGCGCATCTAGGGACAGCAATCAGCCCCAGCATTTT. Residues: CASSASRDSNQPQHF.

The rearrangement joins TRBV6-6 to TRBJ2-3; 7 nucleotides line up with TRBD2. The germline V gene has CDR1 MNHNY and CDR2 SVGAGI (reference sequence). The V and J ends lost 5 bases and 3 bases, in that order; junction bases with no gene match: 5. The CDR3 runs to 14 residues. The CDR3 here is CASSPGTITDTQYF. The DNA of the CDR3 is TGTGCCAGCAGTCCCGGGACTATAACAGATACGCAGTATTTT.

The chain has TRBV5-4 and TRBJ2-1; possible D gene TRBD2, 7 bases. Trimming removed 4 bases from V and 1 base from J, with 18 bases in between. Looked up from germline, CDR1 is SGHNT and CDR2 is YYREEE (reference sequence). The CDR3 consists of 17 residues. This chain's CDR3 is CASSASGGRYSYNEQFF. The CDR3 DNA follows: TGTGCCAGCAGCGCCTCCGGGGGGCGGTATTCCTACAATGAGCAGTTCTTC.